This is a list of T cell receptor beta chains from one sample in a study of human T cells and chemical hapten exposure. In TCRdb, the RACE reads were re-called with MiXCR into one record per CDR3 protein. The table records around 380,000 distinct CDR3 sequences, 4% to 5.5% of them present only once. The sequencing used whole blood, collected in connection with sensitization to the hapten diphenylcyclopropenone (DPC). Every receptor here comes from a woman in her forties or fifties with alopecia areata. Some clones in this sample may be carry-over from other donors' samples. CDR3s include the opening cysteine and the closing phenylalanine or tryptophan. Each record gives: D gene, J gene, V gene, clone size, CDR3 DNA, CDR3 protein. The D gene is left open where the match is weak. The size field is filled for only some rows; it gives once, few, many or a size class.

d_call: NA
j_call: TRBJ2-1
v_call: TRBV4-3
clone_size: few
cdr3_nt: TGCGCCAGCAGCCTAGCGTCCTCTAGCGATGAGCAGTTCTTC
cdr3_aa: CASSLASSSDEQFF

d_call: TRBD2
j_call: TRBJ2-1
v_call: TRBV19
clone_size: many
cdr3_nt: TGTGCCAGTAGTTCGGGACTAGCGAATGAGCAGTTCTTC
cdr3_aa: CASSSGLANEQFF

d_call: NA
j_call: TRBJ2-2
v_call: TRBV29-1
clone_size: NA
cdr3_nt: TGCAGCGCTGGGAGCCGCAACTATAACCGGGAGCTGTTTTTT
cdr3_aa: CSAGSRNYNRELFF

d_call: NA
j_call: TRBJ2-3
v_call: TRBV29-1
clone_size: NA
cdr3_nt: TGCAGCGTTGAAGGCCAGGGTTGGTCAGATACGCAGTATTTT
cdr3_aa: CSVEGQGWSDTQYF

d_call: NA
j_call: TRBJ2-2
v_call: TRBV27
clone_size: NA
cdr3_nt: TGTGCCAGCAGTCCTTCGTTAGGGGGGTGGAACACCGGGGAGCTGTTTTTT
cdr3_aa: CASSPSLGGWNTGELFF

d_call: NA
j_call: TRBJ2-7
v_call: TRBV6-2/TRBV6-3
clone_size: few
cdr3_nt: TGTGCCAGCAGCCAGGACCTGGACAGCTACGAGCAGTACTTC
cdr3_aa: CASSQDLDSYEQYF

d_call: NA
j_call: TRBJ2-2
v_call: TRBV29-1
clone_size: few
cdr3_nt: TGCAGCGTTGTTACTTTAGCCGCCGCCGGGGAGCTGTTTTTT
cdr3_aa: CSVVTLAAAGELFF

d_call: NA
j_call: TRBJ1-1
v_call: TRBV5-5
clone_size: many
cdr3_nt: TGTGCCAGCACCTTAGACTTGAACACTGAAGCTTTCTTT
cdr3_aa: CASTLDLNTEAFF

d_call: NA
j_call: TRBJ2-1
v_call: TRBV2
clone_size: few
cdr3_nt: TGTGCCAGCATCGATATCGTTAGCTACAATGAGCAGTTCTTC
cdr3_aa: CASIDIVSYNEQFF

d_call: TRBD1
j_call: TRBJ2-3
v_call: TRBV20-1
clone_size: many
cdr3_nt: TGCAGTGCTCCGTTAATCACGGACAGGGGATTCACAGATACGCAGTATTTT
cdr3_aa: CSAPLITDRGFTDTQYF

d_call: TRBD1
j_call: TRBJ1-2
v_call: TRBV28
clone_size: many
cdr3_nt: TGTGCCAGCAGTTTTCGGGACAGCGGTTACACCTTC
cdr3_aa: CASSFRDSGYTF

d_call: NA
j_call: TRBJ1-2
v_call: TRBV29-1
clone_size: NA
cdr3_nt: TGCAGCGTTCCGAGGCGAACCTATGGCTACACCTTC
cdr3_aa: CSVPRRTYGYTF

d_call: NA
j_call: TRBJ1-1
v_call: TRBV7-9
clone_size: many
cdr3_nt: TGTGCCAGCAGCTTCGGGGCAGAAGCTTTCTTT
cdr3_aa: CASSFGAEAFF

d_call: NA
j_call: TRBJ1-1
v_call: TRBV3-1
clone_size: few
cdr3_nt: TGTGCCAGCAGCCAAGAAAGGGCTGACACTGAAGCTTTCTTT
cdr3_aa: CASSQERADTEAFF

d_call: NA
j_call: TRBJ1-6
v_call: TRBV12-3/TRBV12-4
clone_size: NA
cdr3_nt: TGTGCCAGCAATCTCGGGATCTATAATTCACCCCTCCACTTT
cdr3_aa: CASNLGIYNSPLHF

d_call: NA
j_call: TRBJ2-2
v_call: TRBV20-1
clone_size: NA
cdr3_nt: TGCAGTGCGGAAGGAGGGGGCGTCACCGGGGAGCTGTTTTTT
cdr3_aa: CSAEGGGVTGELFF

d_call: TRBD1
j_call: TRBJ2-6
v_call: TRBV13
clone_size: few
cdr3_nt: TGTGCCAGCAGTCAAAGCCTTACCCGACAGGGAGGGGCCAACGTCCTGACTTTC
cdr3_aa: CASSQSLTRQGGANVLTF

d_call: NA
j_call: TRBJ1-2
v_call: TRBV29-1
clone_size: many
cdr3_nt: TGCAGCGTTGTTGTCGGAGCTAACTATGGCTACACCTTC
cdr3_aa: CSVVVGANYGYTF

d_call: NA
j_call: TRBJ1-4
v_call: TRBV4-1
clone_size: few
cdr3_nt: TGCGCCAGCAGCCAAGGAGGGGGTGCACGGACTGAAAAACTGTTTTTT
cdr3_aa: CASSQGGGARTEKLFF

d_call: NA
j_call: TRBJ2-7
v_call: TRBV7-2
clone_size: few
cdr3_nt: TGTGCCAGCAGCTTCGGCCCCCTCGCGGCCTACGAGCAGTACTTC
cdr3_aa: CASSFGPLAAYEQYF

d_call: NA
j_call: TRBJ1-5
v_call: TRBV9
clone_size: many
cdr3_nt: TGTGCCAGCAGCGTAGCGGAACAGGTCAATCAGCCCCAGCATTTT
cdr3_aa: CASSVAEQVNQPQHF

d_call: NA
j_call: TRBJ1-1
v_call: TRBV5-5
clone_size: NA
cdr3_nt: TGTGCCAGCAGCGCCTACAGCTACACTGAAGCTTTCTTT
cdr3_aa: CASSAYSYTEAFF

d_call: NA
j_call: TRBJ2-1
v_call: TRBV2
clone_size: many
cdr3_nt: TGTGCCAGCAGTGAACTAGGATTCCTAAATGAGCAGTTCTTC
cdr3_aa: CASSELGFLNEQFF

d_call: TRBD2
j_call: TRBJ2-3
v_call: TRBV5-1
clone_size: many
cdr3_nt: TGCGCCAGCAGCTTGGGACTAGCGTCGGGAGATACGCAGTATTTT
cdr3_aa: CASSLGLASGDTQYF

d_call: TRBD2
j_call: TRBJ2-5
v_call: TRBV7-9
clone_size: many
cdr3_nt: TGTGCCAGCAGCTCCTGGACTAGCGGCCAAGAGACCCAGTACTTC
cdr3_aa: CASSSWTSGQETQYF

d_call: NA
j_call: TRBJ1-6
v_call: TRBV15
clone_size: few
cdr3_nt: TGTGCCACCAGTCATAGTGGACCCCTCCACTTT
cdr3_aa: CATSHSGPLHF

d_call: TRBD1
j_call: TRBJ2-7
v_call: TRBV5-6
clone_size: few
cdr3_nt: TGTGCCAGCAGCTCGACCGGGACAGGATACTACGAGCAGTACTTC
cdr3_aa: CASSSTGTGYYEQYF

d_call: TRBD2
j_call: TRBJ2-7
v_call: TRBV6-2/TRBV6-3
clone_size: many
cdr3_nt: TGTGCCAGGTCCGGACTAGCGGTAGTCTACGAGCAGTACTTC
cdr3_aa: CARSGLAVVYEQYF

d_call: NA
j_call: TRBJ1-1
v_call: TRBV5-1
clone_size: NA
cdr3_nt: TGCGCCAGCAACCCTCAGCGAGCCAACACTGAAGCTTTCTTT
cdr3_aa: CASNPQRANTEAFF

d_call: NA
j_call: TRBJ1-1
v_call: TRBV14
clone_size: many
cdr3_nt: TGTGCCAGCAGCCCGAGGACGGTATACACTGAAGCTTTCTTT
cdr3_aa: CASSPRTVYTEAFF

d_call: NA
j_call: TRBJ1-1
v_call: TRBV20-1
clone_size: NA
cdr3_nt: TGCAGTGCAGTTCTTGTTAAACCTAACACTGAAGCTTTCTTT
cdr3_aa: CSAVLVKPNTEAFF

d_call: TRBD1
j_call: TRBJ2-1
v_call: TRBV5-6
clone_size: few
cdr3_nt: TGTGCCAGCAGCTATGGGACAGAGTACAATGAGCAGTTCTTC
cdr3_aa: CASSYGTEYNEQFF

d_call: NA
j_call: TRBJ2-1
v_call: TRBV25-1
clone_size: NA
cdr3_nt: TGTGCCAGCAGTGGACGACACGTCAGGCCCTACAATGAGCAGTTCTTC
cdr3_aa: CASSGRHVRPYNEQFF

d_call: TRBD2
j_call: TRBJ2-5
v_call: TRBV7-8
clone_size: many
cdr3_nt: TGTGCCAGCAGCTCGGGACTAGCGGGGGGTATAGAGACCCAGTACTTC
cdr3_aa: CASSSGLAGGIETQYF

d_call: TRBD2
j_call: TRBJ2-3
v_call: TRBV5-1
clone_size: many
cdr3_nt: TGTGCCAGCTCCCCGGGACTAGCGTCTAGCACAGATACGCAGTATTTT
cdr3_aa: CASSPGLASSTDTQYF

d_call: NA
j_call: TRBJ2-3
v_call: TRBV3-1
clone_size: many
cdr3_nt: TGTGCCAGCAAACAAGTTAGCACAGATACGCAGTATTTT
cdr3_aa: CASKQVSTDTQYF

d_call: TRBD1
j_call: TRBJ1-2
v_call: TRBV19
clone_size: many
cdr3_nt: TGTGCCAGTACCTACAGGGGGAGCAACTATGGCTACACCTTC
cdr3_aa: CASTYRGSNYGYTF

d_call: NA
j_call: TRBJ1-5
v_call: TRBV7-2
clone_size: many
cdr3_nt: TGTGCCAGCAGAGCCGTGGGGCACGCGACTCAGCCCCAGCATTTT
cdr3_aa: CASRAVGHATQPQHF